Listed below are T cell receptor beta chains from one sample, sequenced in a study of T cells in Graves' hyperthyroidism and ophthalmopathy. MiXCR, applied by TCRdb to the multiplex PCR reads, yields one record per CDR3 protein. Of a few hundred thousand distinct CDR3 sequences in the sample, roughly 15% were seen once. Sequences were obtained from blood. The receptors were sampled from a middle-aged woman with Graves' hyperthyroidism that later progressed to Graves' ophthalmopathy. The CDR3 runs from the conserved cysteine through the conserved F or W. The D gene is left open where the match is weak. The size field is filled for only some rows; it gives once, few, many or a size class.

J gene: TRBJ2-7
D gene: TRBD1
V gene: TRBV29-1
clone size: many
CDR3 protein: CSVGQGAQEQYF
CDR3 DNA: TGCAGCGTAGGACAGGGGGCCCAGGAGCAGTACTTC

J gene: TRBJ2-7
D gene: NA
V gene: TRBV5-6
clone size: many
CDR3 protein: CASSTLGRYEQYF
CDR3 DNA: TGTGCCAGCAGCACCCTAGGACGCTACGAGCAGTACTTC

J gene: TRBJ1-3
D gene: NA
V gene: TRBV28
clone size: NA
CDR3 protein: CASSSGTTGNTIYF
CDR3 DNA: TGTGCCAGCAGTTCTGGGACAACTGGAAACACCATATATTTT

J gene: TRBJ1-6
D gene: NA
V gene: TRBV12-3/TRBV12-4
clone size: many
CDR3 protein: CASSFGGGNSPLHF
CDR3 DNA: TGTGCCAGCAGTTTCGGGGGCGGTAATTCACCCCTCCACTTT

J gene: TRBJ2-2
D gene: TRBD1
V gene: TRBV2
clone size: many
CDR3 protein: CASNRDRASGELFF
CDR3 DNA: TGTGCCAGCAACCGGGACAGGGCCTCCGGGGAGCTGTTTTTT

J gene: TRBJ2-2
D gene: NA
V gene: TRBV28
clone size: many
CDR3 protein: CASGRLAGELFF
CDR3 DNA: TGTGCCAGCGGACGACTAGCCGGGGAGCTGTTTTTT

J gene: TRBJ1-1
D gene: TRBD1
V gene: TRBV5-1
clone size: many
CDR3 protein: CASSNRQGDTEAFF
CDR3 DNA: TGCGCCAGCAGCAACCGACAGGGGGACACTGAAGCTTTCTTT

J gene: TRBJ1-5
D gene: NA
V gene: TRBV3-1
clone size: many
CDR3 protein: CASSQGGQPQHF
CDR3 DNA: TGTGCCAGCAGCCAGGGGGGTCAGCCCCAGCATTTT

J gene: TRBJ2-3
D gene: NA
V gene: TRBV2
clone size: many
CDR3 protein: CASSRKPLLGDTQYF
CDR3 DNA: TGTGCCAGCAGCCGCAAACCCCTACTGGGCGATACGCAGTATTTT

J gene: TRBJ2-1
D gene: TRBD1
V gene: TRBV9
clone size: few
CDR3 protein: CASSATGYNEQFF
CDR3 DNA: TGTGCCAGCAGCGCGACAGGGTACAATGAGCAGTTCTTC

J gene: TRBJ1-3
D gene: NA
V gene: TRBV6-1
clone size: many
CDR3 protein: CASSEAAFWGSGNTIYF
CDR3 DNA: TGTGCCAGCAGTGAAGCGGCGTTCTGGGGCTCTGGAAACACCATATATTTT

J gene: TRBJ2-3
D gene: NA
V gene: TRBV6-1
clone size: many
CDR3 protein: CASLEKPYYTQYF
CDR3 DNA: TGTGCCAGCCTTGAAAAACCCTATTATACGCAGTATTTT

J gene: TRBJ2-7
D gene: TRBD2
V gene: TRBV12-3/TRBV12-4
clone size: few
CDR3 protein: CASSPGLVLSSEQYF
CDR3 DNA: TGTGCCAGCAGCCCAGGACTAGTGCTCTCTTCCGAGCAGTACTTC

J gene: TRBJ1-1
D gene: NA
V gene: TRBV5-1
clone size: NA
CDR3 protein: CASSLGGVMNTEAFF
CDR3 DNA: TGCGCCAGCAGCTTGGGTGGGGTTATGAACACTGAAGCTTTCTTT

J gene: TRBJ2-7
D gene: NA
V gene: TRBV7-8
clone size: few
CDR3 protein: CASSDRGLFSYEQYF
CDR3 DNA: TGTGCCAGCAGCGACCGCGGGCTTTTTTCCTACGAGCAGTACTTC

J gene: TRBJ1-1
D gene: NA
V gene: TRBV28
clone size: many
CDR3 protein: CASSLRRYTEAFF
CDR3 DNA: TGTGCCAGCAGCCTCCGAAGGTACACTGAAGCTTTCTTT

J gene: TRBJ1-1
D gene: NA
V gene: TRBV18
clone size: many
CDR3 protein: CASSPGEVPGTEAFF
CDR3 DNA: TGTGCCAGCTCACCAGGAGAGGTCCCGGGGACTGAAGCTTTCTTT

J gene: TRBJ2-4
D gene: NA
V gene: TRBV7-9
clone size: NA
CDR3 protein: CASSLVALAKNIQYF
CDR3 DNA: TGTGCCAGCAGCTTAGTCGCGTTAGCCAAAAACATTCAGTACTTC

J gene: TRBJ2-2
D gene: NA
V gene: TRBV10-1
clone size: many
CDR3 protein: CASSAWDDTGELFF
CDR3 DNA: TGCGCCAGCAGTGCCTGGGACGATACCGGGGAGCTGTTTTTT

J gene: TRBJ2-5
D gene: NA
V gene: TRBV5-1
clone size: many
CDR3 protein: CASSSQASQETQYF
CDR3 DNA: TGCGCCAGCAGCTCTCAGGCAAGCCAAGAGACCCAGTACTTC

J gene: TRBJ2-7
D gene: NA
V gene: TRBV10-3
clone size: many
CDR3 protein: CAISEGRSSYEQYF
CDR3 DNA: TGTGCCATAAGTGAGGGGCGGAGCTCCTACGAGCAGTACTTC

J gene: TRBJ2-6
D gene: NA
V gene: TRBV5-1
clone size: many
CDR3 protein: CASSLELSSGANVLTF
CDR3 DNA: TGCGCCAGCAGCTTGGAACTGAGCTCTGGGGCCAACGTCCTGACTTTC

J gene: TRBJ2-5
D gene: TRBD1
V gene: TRBV6-1
clone size: NA
CDR3 protein: CASGTDYFEETQYF
CDR3 DNA: TGTGCCAGTGGGACAGACTATTTCGAAGAGACCCAGTACTTC

J gene: TRBJ2-1
D gene: NA
V gene: TRBV24-1
clone size: many
CDR3 protein: CATSEGPSYNEQFF
CDR3 DNA: TGTGCCACCAGTGAAGGTCCGTCCTACAATGAGCAGTTCTTC

J gene: TRBJ2-7
D gene: NA
V gene: TRBV20-1
clone size: NA
CDR3 protein: CSAFLGLNYEQYF
CDR3 DNA: TGCAGTGCTTTCTTGGGGCTAAACTACGAGCAGTACTTC

J gene: TRBJ1-4
D gene: NA
V gene: TRBV11-2
clone size: many
CDR3 protein: CASSPRVGANEKLFF
CDR3 DNA: TGTGCCAGCAGCCCCCGGGTTGGGGCTAATGAAAAACTGTTTTTT

J gene: TRBJ2-2
D gene: NA
V gene: TRBV7-9
clone size: NA
CDR3 protein: CASRPDTKTGELFF
CDR3 DNA: TGTGCCAGCAGACCGGACACGAAGACCGGGGAGCTGTTTTTT

J gene: TRBJ2-1
D gene: NA
V gene: TRBV12-3/TRBV12-4
clone size: many
CDR3 protein: CASTPRAYYNEQFF
CDR3 DNA: TGTGCCAGCACCCCGAGGGCCTACTACAATGAGCAGTTCTTC

J gene: TRBJ2-2
D gene: NA
V gene: TRBV13
clone size: NA
CDR3 protein: CASSLYRGNLDGELFF
CDR3 DNA: TGTGCCAGCAGCTTATACCGGGGGAATCTAGATGGGGAGCTGTTTTTT

J gene: TRBJ2-3
D gene: TRBD2
V gene: TRBV3-1
clone size: many
CDR3 protein: CASSWLAGGIDTQYF
CDR3 DNA: TGTGCCAGCAGTTGGCTAGCGGGAGGGATAGATACGCAGTATTTT

J gene: TRBJ2-5
D gene: TRBD2
V gene: TRBV18
clone size: many
CDR3 protein: CASSPSPLAGYETQYF
CDR3 DNA: TGTGCCAGCTCACCATCCCCCCTAGCGGGATATGAGACCCAGTACTTC

J gene: TRBJ1-1
D gene: NA
V gene: TRBV12-3/TRBV12-4
clone size: many
CDR3 protein: CASNRGADTEAFF
CDR3 DNA: TGTGCCAGCAATAGGGGGGCGGACACTGAAGCTTTCTTT

J gene: TRBJ1-1
D gene: NA
V gene: TRBV7-2
clone size: many
CDR3 protein: CASSSQGRFF
CDR3 DNA: TGTGCCAGCAGCTCTCAGGGTCGTTTCTTT

J gene: TRBJ1-2
D gene: NA
V gene: TRBV5-1
clone size: NA
CDR3 protein: CASSPGSGTPNGYTF
CDR3 DNA: TGCGCCAGCAGCCCGGGATCCGGGACACCAAATGGCTACACCTTC

J gene: TRBJ1-1
D gene: NA
V gene: TRBV4-1
clone size: many
CDR3 protein: CASSQEFRPMNTEAFF
CDR3 DNA: TGCGCCAGCAGCCAAGAATTCAGGCCTATGAACACTGAAGCTTTCTTT

J gene: TRBJ1-2
D gene: TRBD1
V gene: TRBV28
clone size: NA
CDR3 protein: CASSNTGTGWDGYTF
CDR3 DNA: TGTGCCAGCAGTAATACCGGGACAGGGTGGGATGGCTACACCTTC

J gene: TRBJ1-6
D gene: NA
V gene: TRBV12-3/TRBV12-4
clone size: many
CDR3 protein: CASSISDNSPLHF
CDR3 DNA: TGTGCCAGCAGCATTAGCGATAATTCACCCCTCCACTTT

J gene: TRBJ2-1
D gene: TRBD1
V gene: TRBV24-1
clone size: NA
CDR3 protein: CATSDHRTFTGVKFF
CDR3 DNA: TGTGCCACCAGTGATCACCGGACATTTACAGGGGTTAAGTTCTTC

J gene: TRBJ2-5
D gene: TRBD1
V gene: TRBV3-1
clone size: NA
CDR3 protein: CASSPGSGQGLEYF
CDR3 DNA: TGTGCCAGCAGCCCCGGCTCGGGACAGGGTTTAGAGTACTTC

J gene: TRBJ1-4
D gene: TRBD1
V gene: TRBV30
clone size: NA
CDR3 protein: CAWTQTGVNEKLFF
CDR3 DNA: TGTGCCTGGACCCAGACAGGGGTGAATGAAAAACTGTTTTTT

J gene: TRBJ1-1
D gene: TRBD1
V gene: TRBV12-3/TRBV12-4
clone size: many
CDR3 protein: CASSPGGGVNTEAFF
CDR3 DNA: TGTGCCAGCAGTCCAGGAGGGGGCGTGAACACTGAAGCTTTCTTT

J gene: TRBJ2-3
D gene: TRBD2
V gene: TRBV30
clone size: many
CDR3 protein: CAWTTGTSGIWTDTQYF
CDR3 DNA: TGTGCCTGGACCACCGGGACTAGCGGGATTTGGACAGATACGCAGTATTTT

J gene: TRBJ1-4
D gene: NA
V gene: TRBV2
clone size: many
CDR3 protein: CATTTGRSEKLFF
CDR3 DNA: TGTGCCACCACCACAGGGAGGAGTGAAAAACTGTTTTTT

J gene: TRBJ2-5
D gene: NA
V gene: TRBV7-8
clone size: many
CDR3 protein: CASSSRGPGLETQYF
CDR3 DNA: TGTGCCAGCAGCTCCCGGGGGCCCGGATTGGAGACCCAGTACTTC

J gene: TRBJ1-4
D gene: TRBD1
V gene: TRBV12-3/TRBV12-4
clone size: many
CDR3 protein: CASSSTGRNEKLFF
CDR3 DNA: TGTGCCAGCAGCTCGACAGGGCGGAATGAAAAACTGTTTTTT

J gene: TRBJ2-5
D gene: NA
V gene: TRBV7-7
clone size: few
CDR3 protein: CASAEGFQETQYF
CDR3 DNA: TGTGCTAGCGCCGAGGGATTTCAAGAGACCCAGTACTTC

J gene: TRBJ2-2
D gene: TRBD1
V gene: TRBV6-1
clone size: many
CDR3 protein: CASSEGTGDTGELFF
CDR3 DNA: TGTGCCAGCAGTGAAGGGACAGGAGACACCGGGGAGCTGTTTTTT

J gene: TRBJ2-1
D gene: NA
V gene: TRBV28
clone size: many
CDR3 protein: CASSFETRIEQFF
CDR3 DNA: TGTGCCAGCAGTTTCGAGACTAGAATCGAGCAGTTCTTC

J gene: TRBJ2-5
D gene: TRBD2
V gene: TRBV3-1
clone size: many
CDR3 protein: CASSQRTRGGETQYF
CDR3 DNA: TGTGCCAGCAGCCAAAGGACTAGGGGTGGGGAGACCCAGTACTTC

J gene: TRBJ2-1
D gene: TRBD2
V gene: TRBV15
clone size: few
CDR3 protein: CATSTSLAGGLGNEQFF
CDR3 DNA: TGTGCCACCAGCACCAGCCTAGCGGGAGGGCTGGGCAATGAGCAGTTCTTC

J gene: TRBJ2-1
D gene: TRBD2
V gene: TRBV5-1
clone size: many
CDR3 protein: CASSLAAGGPLGNEQFF
CDR3 DNA: TGCGCCAGCAGCTTGGCGGCGGGAGGGCCTTTGGGGAATGAGCAGTTCTTC

J gene: TRBJ2-1
D gene: NA
V gene: TRBV9
clone size: few
CDR3 protein: CASSAQNEQFF
CDR3 DNA: TGTGCCAGCAGCGCTCAGAATGAGCAGTTCTTC

J gene: TRBJ1-4
D gene: NA
V gene: TRBV20-1
clone size: many
CDR3 protein: CSAAPEGKLFF
CDR3 DNA: TGCAGTGCTGCCCCGGAGGGAAAACTGTTTTTT

J gene: TRBJ1-3
D gene: TRBD1
V gene: TRBV28
clone size: many
CDR3 protein: CASSLRGLIGNTIYF
CDR3 DNA: TGTGCCAGCAGTTTGAGGGGGCTCATCGGAAACACCATATATTTT